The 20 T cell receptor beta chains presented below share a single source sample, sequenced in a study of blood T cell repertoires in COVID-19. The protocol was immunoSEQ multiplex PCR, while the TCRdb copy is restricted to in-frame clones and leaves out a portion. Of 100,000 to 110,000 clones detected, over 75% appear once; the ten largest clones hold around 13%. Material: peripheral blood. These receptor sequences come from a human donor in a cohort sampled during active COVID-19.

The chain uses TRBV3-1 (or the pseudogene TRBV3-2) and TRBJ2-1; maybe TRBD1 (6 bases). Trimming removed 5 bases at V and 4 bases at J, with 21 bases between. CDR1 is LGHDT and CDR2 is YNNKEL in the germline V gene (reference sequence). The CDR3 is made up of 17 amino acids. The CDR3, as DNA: TGTGCCAGCAGCTCCACCTGGGGGCGTGGAACTTACAATGAGCAGTTCTTC. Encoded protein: CASSSTWGRGTYNEQFF.

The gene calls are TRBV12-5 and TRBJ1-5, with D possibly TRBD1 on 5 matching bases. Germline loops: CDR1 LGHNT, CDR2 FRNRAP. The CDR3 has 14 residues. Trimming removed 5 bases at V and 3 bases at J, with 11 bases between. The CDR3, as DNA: TGTGCTAGTGGTGGCGGGGGGATCAATCAGCCCCAGCATTTT. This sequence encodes CASGGGGINQPQHF.

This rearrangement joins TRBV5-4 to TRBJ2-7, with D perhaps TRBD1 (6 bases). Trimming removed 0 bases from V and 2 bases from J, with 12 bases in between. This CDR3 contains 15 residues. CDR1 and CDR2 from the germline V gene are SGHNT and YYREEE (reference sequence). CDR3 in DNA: TGTGCCAGCAGCTTGGGGGGGCAGGGCGCCTACGAGCAGTACTTC. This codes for CASSLGGQGAYEQYF.

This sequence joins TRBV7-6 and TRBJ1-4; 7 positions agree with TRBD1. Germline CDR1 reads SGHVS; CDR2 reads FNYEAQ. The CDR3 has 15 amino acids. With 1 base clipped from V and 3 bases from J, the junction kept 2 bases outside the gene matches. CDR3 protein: CASSLGTGPNEKLFF. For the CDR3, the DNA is TGTGCCAGCAGCTTAGGGACAGGCCCTAATGAAAAACTGTTTTTT.

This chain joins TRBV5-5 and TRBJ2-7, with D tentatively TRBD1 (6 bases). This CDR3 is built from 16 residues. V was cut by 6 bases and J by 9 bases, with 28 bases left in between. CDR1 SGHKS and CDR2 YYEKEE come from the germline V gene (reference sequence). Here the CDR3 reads CASTQAEGQGTLGQYF. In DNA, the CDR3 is TGTGCCAGCACCCAGGCAGAGGGACAAGGAACCCTAGGGCAGTACTTC.

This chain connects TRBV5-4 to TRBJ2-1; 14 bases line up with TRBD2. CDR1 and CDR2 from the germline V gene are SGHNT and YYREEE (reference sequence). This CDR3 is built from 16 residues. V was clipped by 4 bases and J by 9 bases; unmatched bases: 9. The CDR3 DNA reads TGTGCCAGCAGCCAGGGACTAGCGGGAGAGGGGGGTGAGCAGTTCTTC. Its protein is CASSQGLAGEGGEQFF.

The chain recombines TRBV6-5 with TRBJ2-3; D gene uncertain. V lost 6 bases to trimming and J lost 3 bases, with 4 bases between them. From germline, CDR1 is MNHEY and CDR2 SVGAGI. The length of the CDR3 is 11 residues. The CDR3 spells CASRETDTQYF. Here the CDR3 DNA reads TGTGCCAGCAGGGAGACAGATACGCAGTATTTT.

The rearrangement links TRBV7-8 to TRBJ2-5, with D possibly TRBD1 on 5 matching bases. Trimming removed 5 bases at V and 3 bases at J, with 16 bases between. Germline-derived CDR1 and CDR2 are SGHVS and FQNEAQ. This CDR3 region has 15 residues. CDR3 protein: CASSGWGRGKETQYF. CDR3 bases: TGTGCCAGCAGCGGTTGGGGAAGGGGTAAAGAGACCCAGTACTTC. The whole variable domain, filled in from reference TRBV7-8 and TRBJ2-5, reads GAGVSQSPRYKVAKRGQDVALRCDPISGHVSLFWYQQALGQGPEFLTYFQNEAQLDKSGLPSDRFFAERPEGSVSTLKIQRTQQEDSAVYLCASSGWGRGKETQYFGPGTRLLVL.

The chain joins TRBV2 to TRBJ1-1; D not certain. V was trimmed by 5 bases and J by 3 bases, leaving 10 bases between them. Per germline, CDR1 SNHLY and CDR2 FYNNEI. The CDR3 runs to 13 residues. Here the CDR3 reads CASSHNRDTEAFF. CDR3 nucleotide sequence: TGTGCCAGCAGTCATAACAGAGACACTGAAGCTTTCTTT.

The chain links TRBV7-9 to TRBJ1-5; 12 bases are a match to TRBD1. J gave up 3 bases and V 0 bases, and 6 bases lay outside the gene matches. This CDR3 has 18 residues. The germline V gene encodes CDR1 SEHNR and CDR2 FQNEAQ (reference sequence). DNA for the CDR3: TGTGCCAGCAGCTTAGCTAAGGGACAGGGGGCTCACAATCAGCCCCAGCATTTT. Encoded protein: CASSLAKGQGAHNQPQHF.

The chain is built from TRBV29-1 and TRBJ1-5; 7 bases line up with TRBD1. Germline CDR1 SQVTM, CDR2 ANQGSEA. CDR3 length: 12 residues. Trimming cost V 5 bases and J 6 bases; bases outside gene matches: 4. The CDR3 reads CSVQGGGQPQHF. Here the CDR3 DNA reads TGCAGCGTTCAAGGGGGCGGTCAGCCCCAGCATTTT.

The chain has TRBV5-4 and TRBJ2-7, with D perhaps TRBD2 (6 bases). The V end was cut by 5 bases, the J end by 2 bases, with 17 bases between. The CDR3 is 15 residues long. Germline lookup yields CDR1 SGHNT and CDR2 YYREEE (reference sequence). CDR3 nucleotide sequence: TGTGCCAGCAGTCCTTCGGGGAGGAGAACCTACGAGCAGTACTTC. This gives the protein CASSPSGRRTYEQYF.

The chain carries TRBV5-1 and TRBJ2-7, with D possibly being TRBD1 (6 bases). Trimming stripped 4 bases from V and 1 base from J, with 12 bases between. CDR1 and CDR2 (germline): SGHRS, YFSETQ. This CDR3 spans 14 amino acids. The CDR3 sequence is CASSHGTNSYEQYF. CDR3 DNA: TGCGCCAGCAGCCACGGGACAAATTCCTACGAGCAGTACTTC.

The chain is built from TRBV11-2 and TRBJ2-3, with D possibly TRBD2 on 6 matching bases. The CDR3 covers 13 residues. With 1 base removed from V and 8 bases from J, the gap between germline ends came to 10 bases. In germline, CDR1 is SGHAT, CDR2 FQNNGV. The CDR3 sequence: CASSLVQGGTQYF. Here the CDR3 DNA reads TGTGCCAGCAGCTTAGTTCAGGGAGGTACGCAGTATTTT.

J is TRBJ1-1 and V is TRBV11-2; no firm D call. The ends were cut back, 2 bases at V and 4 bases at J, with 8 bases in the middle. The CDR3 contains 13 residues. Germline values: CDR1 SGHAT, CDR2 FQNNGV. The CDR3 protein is CASSLYISTEAFF. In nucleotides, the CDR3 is TGTGCCAGCAGCTTATACATCTCCACTGAAGCTTTCTTT.

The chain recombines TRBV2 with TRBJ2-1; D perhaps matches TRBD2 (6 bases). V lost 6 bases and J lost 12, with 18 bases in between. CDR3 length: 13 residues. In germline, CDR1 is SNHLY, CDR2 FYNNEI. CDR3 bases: TGTGCCAGCAGGGGCCGGGGGTTCATGATGCAGTTCTTC. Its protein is CASRGRGFMMQFF.

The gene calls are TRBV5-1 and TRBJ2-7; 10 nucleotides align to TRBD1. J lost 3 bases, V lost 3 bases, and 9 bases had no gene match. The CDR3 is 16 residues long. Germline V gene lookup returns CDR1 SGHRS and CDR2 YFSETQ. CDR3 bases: TGCGCCAGCAGCTCCGACCCCGGGACAGGGGTCTACGAGCAGTACTTC. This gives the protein CASSSDPGTGVYEQYF.

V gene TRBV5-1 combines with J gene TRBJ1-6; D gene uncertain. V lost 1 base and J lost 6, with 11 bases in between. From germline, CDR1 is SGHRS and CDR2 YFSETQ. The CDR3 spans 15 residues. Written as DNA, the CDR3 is TGCGCCAGCAGCTTGTGGGGAGAGCCTAATTCACCCCTCCACTTT. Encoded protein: CASSLWGEPNSPLHF.

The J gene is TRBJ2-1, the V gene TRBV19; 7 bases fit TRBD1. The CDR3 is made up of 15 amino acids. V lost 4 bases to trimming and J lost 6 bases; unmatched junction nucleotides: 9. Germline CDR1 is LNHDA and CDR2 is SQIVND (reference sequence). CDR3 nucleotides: TGTGCCAGTAGTACGACGACAGGGACGGGCAATGAGCAGTTCTTC. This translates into CASSTTTGTGNEQFF.

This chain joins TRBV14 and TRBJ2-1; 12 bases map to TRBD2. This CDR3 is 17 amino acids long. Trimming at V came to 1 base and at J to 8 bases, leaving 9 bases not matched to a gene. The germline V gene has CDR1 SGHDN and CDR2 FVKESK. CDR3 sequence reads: CASSQGGLAGTLDEQFF. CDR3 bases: TGTGCCAGCAGCCAAGGAGGACTAGCGGGGACATTGGATGAGCAGTTCTTC.